The sequence of this TCR beta chain was determined in a study of blood T cells in healthy people across ages (dated by TCRdb to 2014 to 2015). In the study overall: Template switching captured roughly one uniquely barcoded TCR beta cDNA molecule per two T cells in model experiments. The donors were split into four age groups: young (average around 15 years), middle-aged (over 35), aged (approximately 60) and long-lived (82). For two donors (one aged 18 to 30 and one aged 80 or older), the study analyzed two additional independent replicas of 1 million unique cDNA reads from the same blood draw. Using deep sequencing normalized with unique cDNA molecular identifiers, the study measured how TCR beta repertoire diversity changes with age.

Donors were a few dozen systemically healthy Caucasian individuals from Russia aged 6 to 90 years. Each donor gave about 10 milliliters of peripheral blood, drawn into EDTA-treated Vacutainer tubes. Ficoll-Paque density-gradient centrifugation was used to isolate PBMCs, with at least 6.5 million obtained per sample. Total RNA, at least 5 micrograms per sample, was extracted from PBMCs with Trizol reagent. For every donor, flow cytometry on a PBMC aliquot measured the percentage of naive CD45RAhigh/CD27high T cells. The library was produced with 5' RACE. The sequencing machine was an Illumina HiSeq 2500. A second PCR of roughly 7 to 12 cycles was performed with a sample-barcoded 5' primer and a J-beta primer mix. A template-switch 5' adaptor carrying 12 random nucleotides introduced a unique molecular identifier onto each TCR beta cDNA molecule. Each sample yielded at least 2.5 million CDR3-containing paired-end reads. First-strand cDNA was synthesized from all RNA with the Mint cDNA synthesis kit, primed by a TRBC-specific oligonucleotide. After uracil-DNA glycosylase treatment, a first 18-cycle PCR used universal primers M1SS and BC2_uni_R on all cDNA. On the authors' methods: For normalization, 1 million high-quality reads, each with a distinct molecular identifier, were randomly selected from each sample. Instead of being binned into consensus sequences, reads with shared molecular identifiers were discarded. CDR3 identification, clonotype clustering and error correction used MiTCR with a Q25 quality threshold and the strictest error-elimination algorithm. Lower-bound total TCR beta diversity was estimated with a nonparametric unseen species model using Euler transformation. TCRdb ran its own pipeline on the public reads, namely fastp trimming at Q25 and MiXCR clone calling, and kept in-frame beta chains. Rows with a matching CDR3 protein are joined into one entry that keeps the most common DNA and genes. TCRdb's processing, not the study's, gives the V and J calls here. Counted in this sample were hundreds of thousands of distinct CDR3 sequences; under 30% of them appeared once. The ten largest clones add up to under 3% of the sample.

Study-wide conclusions, independent of this receptor: Because profiling used bulk unsorted PBMCs, naive and antigen-experienced compartments could not be compared conclusively. Because the CMV infection status of the donors was unknown, age-related changes in expanded clonotypes may potentially have been confounded. There was a strong correlation between observed TCR beta diversity and the percentage of naive T cells measured by flow cytometry. Compared with the aged group, the long-lived group had more naive CD4+ T cells, fewer expanded clones and increased TCR diversity, a pattern suggesting age selection. Observed TCR beta diversity per million T cells fell roughly linearly with age, and a significant reduction was already apparent by age around 36. Total diversity estimates from one million sequenced T cells were considered lower bounds and underestimates.

The germline V gene supplies CDR1 MNHEY and CDR2 SVGAGI. The CDR3, from cysteine to phenylalanine, totals 15 residues. The kept DNA is CDR3 alone, 45 bases in frame from the first base. Deletion took 6 bases off V and 1 base off J, with a span of 13 bases between the germline ends. Details on this clonotype: Its recognized antigen is unknown. The input lacks base qualities; no much larger clone sits a single base away.

The same data also contributed to another study, on T cells of mothers and their children. The second paper states: Nine systemically healthy Caucasian individuals, comprising three mothers and their six children, were included as donors. cDNA synthesis used all of the extracted RNA, with approximately 1.4 ug of RNA in each 15 ul reaction. In the second PCR, sample barcodes and 2-4 random nucleotides were introduced via the M1S primer. Over 9 million TCR beta CDR3 reads came from each mother, compared with about 3.2 million reads from each child. In both related and unrelated pairs, thymic selection shapes the output of TCR recombination in a similar way, with inherited differences having only a minor effect. Normalized repertoire overlap in related mother-child pairs was always slightly higher than in unrelated mother-child pairs, but the difference was never significant. No persistent microchimeric T cell clones were detected, at a sensitivity of roughly 100 clones per million clonotypes. In the study, deep NGS was used to compare the TCR beta repertoires of mothers and children, and features distinguishing related mother-child pairs from unrelated individuals were sought. On average, the children were roughly 12 +/- 4 years old, while the mothers were roughly 40 +/- 4 years old. After adapter ligation was performed with NEBNext reagents, the libraries were sequenced on an Illumina HiSeq 2000 with 100+100 nt paired-end reads. To avoid cross-contamination, the mother libraries and the child libraries were prepared a month apart and sequenced in separate runs. For each donor, between about 500,000 and 2,000,000 distinct TCR beta clonotypes were identified. Naive TCR beta clonotypes were estimated from low-frequency clonotypes matched to each donor's FACS-determined naive share, without sorting.

Sequenced material: blood. The chain couples TRBV6-5 to TRBJ1-5, with TRBD1 as a weak D call on 6 bases. This TCR derives from a boy aged 10-17 years in good health. In nucleotides, the sequence is TGTGCCAGCAGAACAGGGCGAGGCAGCAATCAGCCCCAGCATTTT. Its product reads: CASRTGRGSNQPQHF.